This T cell receptor beta chain was found in a study of blood T cell repertoires in COVID-19. Study context: T cells, B-cell-depleted T cells, or PBMCs provided the cDNA or gDNA that served as material.

CDR3 size: 16 residues. Germline CDR1 reads LNHDA; CDR2 reads SQIVND (reference sequence). The V and J ends lost 5 bases and 0 bases, in that order; junction bases with no gene match: 10. Per the authors' pipeline: It was from reference gene primer amplification that nucleated cell counts were estimated. Produced via immunoSEQ multiplex PCR; TCRdb's table is partial and in-frame only. V, J and clone size derive from that table, while D and trimming were established from the DNA sequence. The table includes 95,000 or so clones, under 85% detected once. The specimen was peripheral blood. The receptor was isolated from a human donor in a cohort sampled during active COVID-19. V usage is TRBV19 and J usage is TRBJ2-7; 7 bases map to TRBD1. CDR3 in DNA: TGTGCCAGTAGTTCAGAACCGGGACAGACCTCCTACGAGCAGTACTTC. Translation gives CASSSEPGQTSYEQYF.